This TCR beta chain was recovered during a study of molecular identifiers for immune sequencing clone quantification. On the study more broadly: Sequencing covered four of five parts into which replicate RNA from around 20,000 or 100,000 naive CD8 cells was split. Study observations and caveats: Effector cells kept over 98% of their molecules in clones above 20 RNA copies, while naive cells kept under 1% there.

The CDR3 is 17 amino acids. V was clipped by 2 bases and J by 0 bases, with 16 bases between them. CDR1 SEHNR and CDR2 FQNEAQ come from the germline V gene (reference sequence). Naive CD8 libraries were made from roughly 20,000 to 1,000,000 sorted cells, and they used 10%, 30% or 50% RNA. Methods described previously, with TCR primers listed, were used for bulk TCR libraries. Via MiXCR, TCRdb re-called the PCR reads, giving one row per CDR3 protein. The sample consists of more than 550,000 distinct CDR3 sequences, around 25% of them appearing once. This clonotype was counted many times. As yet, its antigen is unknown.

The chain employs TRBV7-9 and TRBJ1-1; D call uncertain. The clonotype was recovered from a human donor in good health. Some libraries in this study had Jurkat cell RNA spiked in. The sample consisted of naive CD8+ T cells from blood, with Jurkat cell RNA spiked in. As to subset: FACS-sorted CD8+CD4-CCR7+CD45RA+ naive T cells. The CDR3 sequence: CASSLYRPGIMNTEAFF. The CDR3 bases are TGTGCCAGCAGCTTATATAGGCCTGGAATCATGAACACTGAAGCTTTCTTT. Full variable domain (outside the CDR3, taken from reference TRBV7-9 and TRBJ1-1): DTGVSQNPRHKITKRGQNVTFRCDPISEHNRLYWYRQTLGQGPEFLTYFQNEAQLEKSRLLSDRFSAERPKGSFSTLEIQRTEQGDSAMYLCASSLYRPGIMNTEAFFGQGTRLTVV.